These T cell receptor beta chains were read from a single sample in a study of Graves' ophthalmopathy and Graves' hyperthyroidism. TCRdb re-called the multiplex PCR reads through MiXCR, storing one row per CDR3 protein. The sample contains some 390,000 distinct CDR3 sequences, around 20% of which appear only once. Specimen: peripheral blood. These receptor sequences come from a woman aged 18-29 years with Graves' ophthalmopathy. The CDR3 runs from the conserved cysteine through the conserved F or W. The D gene is left open where the match is weak. Clone sizes are given selectively: once, few, many, or a class where the clone is expanded.

j_gene: TRBJ1-2; len: 15; abundance: -; v_gene: TRBV7-6; d_gene: TRBD1; CDR3aa: CASSHPGQGYYGYTF; CDR3nt: TGTGCCAGCAGCCATCCGGGACAGGGGTACTATGGCTACACCTTC
j_gene: TRBJ1-1; len: 14; abundance: -; v_gene: TRBV27; d_gene: -; CDR3aa: CASNLVGVNTEAFF; CDR3nt: TGTGCCAGCAATCTGGTGGGGGTGAACACTGAAGCTTTCTTT
j_gene: TRBJ1-5; len: 14; abundance: many; v_gene: TRBV7-9; d_gene: TRBD1; CDR3aa: CASQQGGSNQPQHF; CDR3nt: TGTGCCAGCCAACAGGGGGGCAGCAATCAGCCCCAGCATTTC
j_gene: TRBJ1-2; len: 16; abundance: many; v_gene: TRBV6-2/TRBV6-3; d_gene: -; CDR3aa: CASSTLQAGKTGGYTF; CDR3nt: TGTGCCAGCAGTACCCTTCAAGCGGGAAAAACAGGGGGCTACACCTTC
j_gene: TRBJ1-1; len: 13; abundance: many; v_gene: TRBV6-5; d_gene: -; CDR3aa: CASSYEANTEAFF; CDR3nt: TGTGCCAGCAGTTACGAGGCGAACACTGAAGCTTTCTTT
j_gene: TRBJ2-7; len: 14; abundance: few; v_gene: TRBV6-1; d_gene: TRBD1; CDR3aa: CASSPPGQGSEQYF; CDR3nt: TGTGCCAGCAGTCCCCCGGGACAGGGGTCCGAGCAGTACTTC
j_gene: TRBJ1-6; len: 16; abundance: many; v_gene: TRBV7-8; d_gene: -; CDR3aa: CASSLLGRQRDSPLHF; CDR3nt: TGTGCCAGCAGCTTACTGGGTCGCCAAAGGGATTCACCCCTCCACTTT
j_gene: TRBJ2-2; len: 16; abundance: -; v_gene: TRBV27; d_gene: -; CDR3aa: CASWPASSLNTGELFF; CDR3nt: TGTGCCAGCTGGCCAGCATCCTCTTTGAACACCGGGGAGCTGTTTTTT
j_gene: TRBJ1-1; len: 11; abundance: many; v_gene: TRBV30; d_gene: -; CDR3aa: CARGENTEAFF; CDR3nt: TGTGCCAGGGGTGAGAACACTGAAGCTTTCTTT
j_gene: TRBJ2-4; len: 13; abundance: -; v_gene: TRBV19; d_gene: -; CDR3aa: CASSINRENIQYF; CDR3nt: TGTGCCAGTAGTATAAACAGGGAAAACATTCAGTACTTC
j_gene: TRBJ2-6; len: 16; abundance: many; v_gene: TRBV19; d_gene: TRBD1; CDR3aa: CASRGQGADGANVLTF; CDR3nt: TGTGCCAGTAGGGGACAGGGGGCAGATGGGGCCAACGTCCTGACTTTC
j_gene: TRBJ1-1; len: 16; abundance: many; v_gene: TRBV5-1; d_gene: -; CDR3aa: CASSSEPHRTVTEAFF; CDR3nt: TGCGCCAGCAGCTCCGAACCACACAGGACTGTGACTGAAGCTTTCTTT
j_gene: TRBJ1-5; len: 13; abundance: many; v_gene: TRBV6-1; d_gene: -; CDR3aa: CASSPSGLRPQHF; CDR3nt: TGTGCCAGCAGTCCCTCCGGGCTTCGGCCCCAGCATTTT
j_gene: TRBJ1-5; len: 15; abundance: -; v_gene: TRBV7-8; d_gene: -; CDR3aa: CASSLVARGNQPQHF; CDR3nt: TGTGCCAGCAGCTTAGTTGCCCGGGGAAATCAGCCCCAGCATTTT
j_gene: TRBJ2-7; len: 14; abundance: many; v_gene: TRBV18; d_gene: -; CDR3aa: CASSLRDGAYEQYF; CDR3nt: TGTGCCAGCTCACTCCGGGACGGAGCCTACGAGCAGTACTTC
j_gene: TRBJ2-7; len: 16; abundance: many; v_gene: TRBV28; d_gene: -; CDR3aa: CASSLRGGTRTYEQYF; CDR3nt: TGTGCCAGCAGTTTAAGAGGGGGGACTCGAACCTACGAGCAGTACTTC
j_gene: TRBJ2-5; len: 14; abundance: many; v_gene: TRBV7-6; d_gene: -; CDR3aa: CASSSEGQGETQYF; CDR3nt: TGTGCCAGCAGCTCGGAGGGCCAAGGAGAGACCCAGTACTTC
j_gene: TRBJ2-2; len: 13; abundance: many; v_gene: TRBV14; d_gene: -; CDR3aa: CASSRDHTGELFF; CDR3nt: TGTGCCAGCAGCCGGGACCACACCGGGGAGCTGTTTTTT
j_gene: TRBJ2-5; len: 15; abundance: few; v_gene: TRBV12-3/TRBV12-4; d_gene: -; CDR3aa: CASSLASGGGETQYF; CDR3nt: TGTGCCAGCAGTTTAGCGAGTGGTGGGGGCGAGACCCAGTACTTC
j_gene: TRBJ2-5; len: 15; abundance: many; v_gene: TRBV5-6; d_gene: -; CDR3aa: CASSPRRGDQETQYF; CDR3nt: TGTGCCAGCAGCCCGCGAAGGGGGGATCAGGAGACCCAGTACTTC
j_gene: TRBJ2-2; len: 16; abundance: many; v_gene: TRBV3-1; d_gene: TRBD1; CDR3aa: CASGQEITSNTGELFF; CDR3nt: TGTGCCAGTGGACAGGAGATAACTTCGAACACCGGGGAGCTGTTTTTT
j_gene: TRBJ2-5; len: 14; abundance: -; v_gene: TRBV6-2/TRBV6-3; d_gene: -; CDR3aa: CASSYPGTLEAKYF; CDR3nt: TGTGCCAGCAGTTACCCCGGCACATTAGAGGCCAAGTACTTC
j_gene: TRBJ1-1; len: 15; abundance: many; v_gene: TRBV28; d_gene: -; CDR3aa: CASRVGGWMNTEAFF; CDR3nt: TGTGCCAGCCGCGTCGGGGGGTGGATGAACACTGAAGCTTTCTTT
j_gene: TRBJ2-7; len: 15; abundance: -; v_gene: TRBV20-1; d_gene: -; CDR3aa: CSATPGKTPSYEQYF; CDR3nt: TGCAGTGCTACCCCAGGGAAGACCCCCTCCTACGAGCAGTACTTC
j_gene: TRBJ2-5; len: 14; abundance: many; v_gene: TRBV30; d_gene: -; CDR3aa: CAWSVSGPGQTQYF; CDR3nt: TGTGCCTGGAGTGTATCCGGGCCGGGACAGACCCAGTACTTC
j_gene: TRBJ2-2; len: 17; abundance: many; v_gene: TRBV6-2/TRBV6-3; d_gene: -; CDR3aa: CASIYPRGPGNTGELFF; CDR3nt: TGTGCCAGCATCTATCCCAGGGGCCCGGGGAACACCGGGGAGCTGTTTTTT
j_gene: TRBJ1-1; len: 15; abundance: many; v_gene: TRBV29-1; d_gene: -; CDR3aa: CSVNAGGRRNTEAFF; CDR3nt: TGCAGCGTTAACGCAGGTGGAAGGCGGAACACTGAAGCTTTCTTT
j_gene: TRBJ1-3; len: 15; abundance: -; v_gene: TRBV12-3/TRBV12-4; d_gene: -; CDR3aa: CASRPTGTQGNTIYF; CDR3nt: TGTGCCAGCAGACCAACCGGGACGCAAGGAAACACCATATATTTT
j_gene: TRBJ1-1; len: 14; abundance: many; v_gene: TRBV24-1; d_gene: TRBD1; CDR3aa: CATSTTGGRTEAFF; CDR3nt: TGTGCCACCAGCACTACAGGGGGCCGGACTGAAGCTTTCTTT
j_gene: TRBJ1-5; len: 20; abundance: -; v_gene: TRBV29-1; d_gene: -; CDR3aa: CSAVVGGGQYFGPGNQPQHF; CDR3nt: -
j_gene: TRBJ2-7; len: 15; abundance: many; v_gene: TRBV19; d_gene: TRBD2; CDR3aa: CASTPAGGPAYEQYF; CDR3nt: TGTGCCAGTACCCCGGCGGGAGGGCCCGCCTACGAGCAGTACTTC
j_gene: TRBJ2-7; len: 18; abundance: many; v_gene: TRBV6-2/TRBV6-3; d_gene: TRBD2; CDR3aa: CASSYSRLAGEKSYEQYF; CDR3nt: TGTGCCAGCAGTTACTCGCGACTAGCGGGAGAAAAATCCTACGAGCAGTACTTC
j_gene: TRBJ2-7; len: 14; abundance: many; v_gene: TRBV7-2; d_gene: -; CDR3aa: CASSLGARSYEQYF; CDR3nt: TGTGCCAGCAGCTTAGGCGCCAGATCCTACGAGCAGTACTTC
j_gene: TRBJ2-2; len: 19; abundance: -; v_gene: TRBV28; d_gene: TRBD2; CDR3aa: CASSRLRLAGGPNTGELFF; CDR3nt: TGTGCCAGCAGTCGTCTGCGGCTAGCGGGGGGACCTAACACCGGGGAGCTGTTTTTT
j_gene: TRBJ1-1; len: 12; abundance: once; v_gene: TRBV29-1; d_gene: TRBD1; CDR3aa: CSVTGLNTEAFF; CDR3nt: TGCAGCGTGACAGGGTTGAACACTGAAGCTTTCTTT
j_gene: TRBJ2-2; len: 13; abundance: many; v_gene: TRBV5-1; d_gene: -; CDR3aa: CASSQEGTGELFF; CDR3nt: TGCGCCAGCAGTCAGGAGGGAACCGGGGAGCTGTTTTTT
j_gene: TRBJ1-6; len: 17; abundance: many; v_gene: TRBV7-8; d_gene: -; CDR3aa: CASSPLFESLSDSPLHF; CDR3nt: TGTGCCAGCAGCCCCCTGTTTGAATCCCTATCTGATTCACCCCTCCACTTT
j_gene: TRBJ1-2; len: 15; abundance: many; v_gene: TRBV12-3/TRBV12-4; d_gene: -; CDR3aa: CASTLAGRENYGYTF; CDR3nt: TGTGCCAGCACCCTAGCGGGCAGGGAGAACTATGGCTACACCTTC
j_gene: TRBJ1-5; len: 16; abundance: -; v_gene: TRBV6-2/TRBV6-3; d_gene: -; CDR3aa: CASSPATGISNQPQHF; CDR3nt: TGTGCCAGCAGTCCTGCGACAGGCATTAGCAATCAGCCCCAGCATTTT
j_gene: TRBJ1-5; len: 12; abundance: many; v_gene: TRBV27; d_gene: -; CDR3aa: CASSGIGQPQHF; CDR3nt: TGTGCCAGCAGTGGAATAGGTCAGCCCCAGCATTTT
j_gene: TRBJ1-5; len: 12; abundance: many; v_gene: TRBV19; d_gene: -; CDR3aa: CASGGAYQPQHF; CDR3nt: TGTGCCAGTGGTGGGGCTTATCAGCCCCAGCATTTT
j_gene: TRBJ1-1; len: 13; abundance: many; v_gene: TRBV12-3/TRBV12-4; d_gene: -; CDR3aa: CASSLLLGTEAFF; CDR3nt: TGTGCCAGCAGTTTATTGTTGGGCACTGAAGCTTTCTTT
j_gene: TRBJ1-2; len: 15; abundance: many; v_gene: TRBV20-1; d_gene: -; CDR3aa: CSARGRAGVPYGYTF; CDR3nt: TGCAGTGCTAGGGGGAGGGCCGGTGTTCCCTATGGCTACACCTTC
j_gene: TRBJ2-4; len: 15; abundance: many; v_gene: TRBV9; d_gene: TRBD1; CDR3aa: CASSPSGQGKNIQYF; CDR3nt: TGTGCCAGCAGCCCATCGGGACAGGGGAAAAACATTCAGTACTTC
j_gene: TRBJ2-7; len: 14; abundance: many; v_gene: TRBV7-2; d_gene: -; CDR3aa: CASSPDRQTYEQYF; CDR3nt: TGTGCCAGCAGCCCAGACAGGCAAACCTACGAGCAGTACTTC